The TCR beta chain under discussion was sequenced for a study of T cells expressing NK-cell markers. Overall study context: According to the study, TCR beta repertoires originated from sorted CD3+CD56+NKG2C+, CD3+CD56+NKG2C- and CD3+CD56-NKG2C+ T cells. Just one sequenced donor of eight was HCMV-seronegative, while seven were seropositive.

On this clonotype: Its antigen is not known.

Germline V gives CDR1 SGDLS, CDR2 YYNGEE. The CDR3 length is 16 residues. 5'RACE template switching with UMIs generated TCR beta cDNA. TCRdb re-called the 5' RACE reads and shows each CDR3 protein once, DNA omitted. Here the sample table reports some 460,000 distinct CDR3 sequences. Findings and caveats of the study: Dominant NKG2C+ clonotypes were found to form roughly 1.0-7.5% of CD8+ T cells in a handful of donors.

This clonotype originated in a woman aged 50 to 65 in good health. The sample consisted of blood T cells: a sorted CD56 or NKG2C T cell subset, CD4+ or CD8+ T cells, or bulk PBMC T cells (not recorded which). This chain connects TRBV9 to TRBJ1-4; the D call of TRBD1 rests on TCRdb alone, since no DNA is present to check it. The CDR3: CASSVYSTGNNEKLFF.